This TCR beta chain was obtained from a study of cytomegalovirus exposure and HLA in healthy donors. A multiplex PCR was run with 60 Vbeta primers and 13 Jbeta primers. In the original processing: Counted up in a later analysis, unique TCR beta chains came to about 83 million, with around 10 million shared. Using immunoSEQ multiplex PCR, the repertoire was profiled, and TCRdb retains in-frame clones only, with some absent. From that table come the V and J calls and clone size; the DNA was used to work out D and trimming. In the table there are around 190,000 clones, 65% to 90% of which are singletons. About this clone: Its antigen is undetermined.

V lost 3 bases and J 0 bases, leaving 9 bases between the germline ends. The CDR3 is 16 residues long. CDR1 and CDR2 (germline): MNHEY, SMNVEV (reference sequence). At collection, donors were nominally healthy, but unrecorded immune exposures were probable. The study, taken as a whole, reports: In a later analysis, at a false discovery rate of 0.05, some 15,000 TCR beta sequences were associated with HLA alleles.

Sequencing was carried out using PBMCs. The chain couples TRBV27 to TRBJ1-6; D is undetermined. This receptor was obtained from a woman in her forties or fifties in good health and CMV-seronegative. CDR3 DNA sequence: TGTGCCAGCAGTTTCGAACACAGCTCCTATAATTCACCCCTCCACTTT. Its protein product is CASSFEHSSYNSPLHF.